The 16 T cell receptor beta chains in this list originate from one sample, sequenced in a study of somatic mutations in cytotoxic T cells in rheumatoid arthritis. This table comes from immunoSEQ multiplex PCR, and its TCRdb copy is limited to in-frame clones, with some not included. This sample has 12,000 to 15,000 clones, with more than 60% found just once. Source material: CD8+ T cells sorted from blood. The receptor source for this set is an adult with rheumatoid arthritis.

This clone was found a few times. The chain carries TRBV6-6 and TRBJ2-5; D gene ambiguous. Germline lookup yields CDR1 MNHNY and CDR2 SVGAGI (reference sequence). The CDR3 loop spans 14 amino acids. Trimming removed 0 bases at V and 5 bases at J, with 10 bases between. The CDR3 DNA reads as TGTGCCAGCAGTTACTCGATGGGTAGGGAGACCCAGTACTTC. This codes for CASSYSMGRETQYF.

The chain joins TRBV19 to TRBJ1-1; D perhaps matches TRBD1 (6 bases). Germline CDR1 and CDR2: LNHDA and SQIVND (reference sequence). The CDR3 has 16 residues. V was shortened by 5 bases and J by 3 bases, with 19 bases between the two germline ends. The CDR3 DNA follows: TGTGCCAGTAGTCCGTTCCCGGACAGTGGGGACACTGAAGCTTTCTTT. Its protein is CASSPFPDSGDTEAFF.

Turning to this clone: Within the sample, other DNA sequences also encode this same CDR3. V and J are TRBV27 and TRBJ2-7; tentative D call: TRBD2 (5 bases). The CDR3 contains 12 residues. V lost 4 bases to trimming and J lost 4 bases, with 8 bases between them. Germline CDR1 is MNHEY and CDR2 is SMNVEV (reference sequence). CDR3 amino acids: CASSSPGYEQYF. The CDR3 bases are TGTGCCAGCAGTTCCCCGGGGTACGAGCAGTACTTC.

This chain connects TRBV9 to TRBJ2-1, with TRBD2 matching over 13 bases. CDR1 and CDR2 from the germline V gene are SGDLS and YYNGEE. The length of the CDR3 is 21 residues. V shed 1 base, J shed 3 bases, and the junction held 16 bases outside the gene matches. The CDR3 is CASSVPDGLAGAPGSYNEQFF. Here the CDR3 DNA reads TGTGCCAGCAGCGTACCCGACGGACTAGCGGGGGCCCCAGGGAGCTACAATGAGCAGTTCTTC.

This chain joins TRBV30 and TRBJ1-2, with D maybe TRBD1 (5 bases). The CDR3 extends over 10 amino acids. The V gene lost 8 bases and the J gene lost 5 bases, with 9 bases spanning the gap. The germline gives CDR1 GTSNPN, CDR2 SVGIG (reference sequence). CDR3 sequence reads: CARKGYGYTF. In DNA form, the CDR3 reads TGTGCCAGGAAGGGGTATGGCTACACCTTC.

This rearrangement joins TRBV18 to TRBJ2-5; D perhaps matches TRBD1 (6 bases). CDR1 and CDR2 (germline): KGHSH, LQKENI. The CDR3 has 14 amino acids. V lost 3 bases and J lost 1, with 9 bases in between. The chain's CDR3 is CASSPGQLQETQYF. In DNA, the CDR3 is TGTGCCAGCTCACCCGGACAGCTCCAAGAGACCCAGTACTTC.

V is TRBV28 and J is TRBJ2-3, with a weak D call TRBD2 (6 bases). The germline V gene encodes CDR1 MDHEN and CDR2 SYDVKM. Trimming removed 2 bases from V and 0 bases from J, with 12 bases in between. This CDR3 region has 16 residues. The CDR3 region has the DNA TGTGCCAGCAGTTTAGTAGGCGGGGTTAGCACAGATACGCAGTATTTT. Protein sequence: CASSLVGGVSTDTQYF.

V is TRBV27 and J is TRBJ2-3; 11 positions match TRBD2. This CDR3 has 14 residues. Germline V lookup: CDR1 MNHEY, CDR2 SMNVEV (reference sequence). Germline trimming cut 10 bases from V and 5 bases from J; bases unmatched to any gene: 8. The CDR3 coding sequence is TGTGCCACCTTTAGCGGGGGGGCCATAGATACGCAGTATTTT. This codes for CATFSGGAIDTQYF.

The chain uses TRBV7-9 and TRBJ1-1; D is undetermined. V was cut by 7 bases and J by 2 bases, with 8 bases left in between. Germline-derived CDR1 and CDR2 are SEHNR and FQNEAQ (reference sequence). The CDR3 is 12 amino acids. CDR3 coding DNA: TGTGCCAGCACCCCGGACAACACTGAAGCTTTCTTT. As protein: CASTPDNTEAFF.

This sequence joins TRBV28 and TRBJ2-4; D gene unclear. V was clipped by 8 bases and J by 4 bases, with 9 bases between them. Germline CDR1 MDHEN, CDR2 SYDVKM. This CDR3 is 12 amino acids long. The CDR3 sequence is CASAEAKNIQYF. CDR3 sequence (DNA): TGTGCCAGCGCCGAGGCTAAAAACATTCAGTACTTC.

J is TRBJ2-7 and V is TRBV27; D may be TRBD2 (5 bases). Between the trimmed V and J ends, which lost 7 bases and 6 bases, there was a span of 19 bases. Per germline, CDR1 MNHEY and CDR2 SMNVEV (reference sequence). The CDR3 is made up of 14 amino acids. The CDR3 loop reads CASNVVRAGSEQYF. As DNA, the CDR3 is TGTGCCAGCAATGTCGTGAGGGCTGGCTCCGAGCAGTACTTC.

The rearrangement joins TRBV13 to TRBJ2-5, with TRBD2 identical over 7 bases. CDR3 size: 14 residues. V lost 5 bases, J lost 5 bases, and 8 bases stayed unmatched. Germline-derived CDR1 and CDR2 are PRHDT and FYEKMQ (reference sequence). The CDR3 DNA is TGTGCCAGCAGCCCCAGACTAGCCGGGGAGACCCAGTACTTC. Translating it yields CASSPRLAGETQYF. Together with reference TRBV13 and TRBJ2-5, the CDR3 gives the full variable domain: AAGVIQSPRHLIKEKRETATLKCYPIPRHDTVYWYQQGPGQDPQFLISFYEKMQSDKGSIPDRFSAQQFSDYHSELNMSSLELGDSALYFCASSPRLAGETQYFGPGTRLLVL.

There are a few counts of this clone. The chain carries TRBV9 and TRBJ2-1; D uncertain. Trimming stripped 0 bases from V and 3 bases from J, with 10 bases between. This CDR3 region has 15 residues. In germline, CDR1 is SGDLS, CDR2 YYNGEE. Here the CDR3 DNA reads TGTGCCAGCAGCGTAGAAAGTATAAGCTACAATGAGCAGTTCTTC. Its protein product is CASSVESISYNEQFF.

CDR3 in amino acids: CASSGGYTNEKLFF. In DNA form, the CDR3 reads TGTGCCAGCAGCGGGGGTTATACTAATGAAAAACTGTTTTTT. The rearrangement joins TRBV2 to TRBJ1-4; D may be TRBD1 (5 bases). The germline V and J ends were trimmed by 6 bases and 2 bases, with 10 bases remaining between them. This CDR3 is 14 amino acids long. Germline V CDR1 and CDR2: SNHLY, FYNNEI.

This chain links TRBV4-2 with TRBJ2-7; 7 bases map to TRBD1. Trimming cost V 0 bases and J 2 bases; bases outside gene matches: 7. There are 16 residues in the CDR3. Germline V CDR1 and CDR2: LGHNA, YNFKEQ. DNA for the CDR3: TGTGCCAGCAGCCAAGAAGGGGGCAGCGGCACCTACGAGCAGTACTTC. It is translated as CASSQEGGSGTYEQYF.

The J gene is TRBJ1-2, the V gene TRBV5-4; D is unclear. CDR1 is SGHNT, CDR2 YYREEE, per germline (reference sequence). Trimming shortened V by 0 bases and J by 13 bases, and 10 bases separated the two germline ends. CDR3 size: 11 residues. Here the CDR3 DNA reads TGTGCCAGCAGCTTGGGCAGAGTTCTCACCTTC. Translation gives CASSLGRVLTF. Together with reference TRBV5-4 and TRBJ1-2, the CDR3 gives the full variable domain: ETGVTQSPTHLIKTRGQQVTLRCSSQSGHNTVSWYQQALGQGPQFIFQYYREEENGRGNFPPRFSGLQFPNYSSELNVNALELDDSALYLCASSLGRVLTFGSGTRLTVV.